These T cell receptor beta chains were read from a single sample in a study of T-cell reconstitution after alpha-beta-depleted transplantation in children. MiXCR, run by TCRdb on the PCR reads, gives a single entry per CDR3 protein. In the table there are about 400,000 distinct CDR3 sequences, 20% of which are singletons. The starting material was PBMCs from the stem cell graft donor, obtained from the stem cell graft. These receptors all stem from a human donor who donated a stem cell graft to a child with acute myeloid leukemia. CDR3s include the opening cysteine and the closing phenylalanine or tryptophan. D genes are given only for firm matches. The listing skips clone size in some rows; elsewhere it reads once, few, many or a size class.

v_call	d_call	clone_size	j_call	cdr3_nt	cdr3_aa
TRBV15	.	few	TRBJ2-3	TGTGCCACCAGCACCCGGACAGACCCAGATACGCAGTATTTT	CATSTRTDPDTQYF
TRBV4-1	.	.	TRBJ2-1	TGCGCCAGCAGCCACCCCGGGACCTCCCAGGGGAATGAGCAGTTCTTC	CASSHPGTSQGNEQFF
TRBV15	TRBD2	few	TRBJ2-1	TGTGCCACCAGCAGAGAGACAGCGGGAGGATACAATGAGCAGTTCTTC	CATSRETAGGYNEQFF
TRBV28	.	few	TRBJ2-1	TGTGCCAGCAATCCCCTTATGATTGGGCTGAATGAGCAGTTCTTC	CASNPLMIGLNEQFF
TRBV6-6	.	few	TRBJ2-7	TGTGCCAGCAGTCGGCAGCAGGAGAAGCAGTACTTC	CASSRQQEKQYF
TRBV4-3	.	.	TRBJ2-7	TGCGCCAGCAGCCAAGAGGCCAGCCGGTTTCCTGCCGAGCAGTACTTC	CASSQEASRFPAEQYF
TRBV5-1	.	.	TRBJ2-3	TGCGCCAGCAGCTTTGGGAGTAGCGAGAGGTCAACAGATACGCAGTATTTT	CASSFGSSERSTDTQYF
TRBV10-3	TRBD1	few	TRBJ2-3	TGTGCCATCATGAAACAGGGGAACACAGATACGCAGTATTTT	CAIMKQGNTDTQYF
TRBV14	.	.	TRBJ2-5	TGTGCCAGCAGCCGATACGGACCGGGTGAGGCCCAGTACTTC	CASSRYGPGEAQYF
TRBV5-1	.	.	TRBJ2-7	TGCGCCAGCAGCTTAACCTTGGGTGGAGGTGGCTACGAGCAGTACTTC	CASSLTLGGGGYEQYF
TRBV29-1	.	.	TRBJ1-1	TGCAGCGCATTCGGACAGATAAACACTGAAGCTTTCTTT	CSAFGQINTEAFF
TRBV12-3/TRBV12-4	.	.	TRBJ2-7	TGTGCCAGCAGCGCTAACAGGGAACAGTACTTC	CASSANREQYF
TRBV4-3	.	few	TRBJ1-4	TGCGCCAGCAGCCAAGATTGGGGGTTGGGTGAAAAACTGTTTTTT	CASSQDWGLGEKLFF
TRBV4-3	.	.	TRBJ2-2	TGCGCCAGCAGCCAAGATCAAGTACAGGGAGCGAACACCGGGGAGCTGTTTTTT	CASSQDQVQGANTGELFF
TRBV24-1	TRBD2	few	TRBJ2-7	TGTGCCACCAGTGACCCCGGGACTAGCGGTTACGAGCAGTACTTC	CATSDPGTSGYEQYF
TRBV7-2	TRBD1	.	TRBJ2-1	TGTGCCAGCAGCCTCACAGGGGTCGGTGAGCAGTTCTTC	CASSLTGVGEQFF
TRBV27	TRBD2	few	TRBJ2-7	TGTGCCAGCAGTTTGGGGACTAGCGGGAGGGTTGACGAGCAGTACTTC	CASSLGTSGRVDEQYF
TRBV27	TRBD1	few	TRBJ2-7	TGTGCCAGCAGTTTACTGACAGGGTACAGCGAGCAGTACTTC	CASSLLTGYSEQYF
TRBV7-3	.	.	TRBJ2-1	TGTGCCAGCAGCCCCTGGACTCAAGACGCCTACAATGAGCAGTTCTTC	CASSPWTQDAYNEQFF
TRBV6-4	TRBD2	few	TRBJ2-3	TGTGCCAGCAGTGAGCTAGCGGGAGAGGAAGATACGCAGTATTTT	CASSELAGEEDTQYF
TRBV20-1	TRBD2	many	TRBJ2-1	TGCAGTGCTGGGACTAGCGGATCCTACAATGAGCAGTTCTTC	CSAGTSGSYNEQFF
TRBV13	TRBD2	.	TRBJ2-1	TGTGCCAGCAGCCCCTCGGGGGTAGCGGGAGGGCTCGCTGAGCAGTTCTTC	CASSPSGVAGGLAEQFF
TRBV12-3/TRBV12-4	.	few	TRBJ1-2	TGTGCCAGCAGTTTAAGTCTGGGGGGCTACACCTTC	CASSLSLGGYTF
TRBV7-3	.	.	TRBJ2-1	TGTGCCAGCAGCACAAACAAGGGACGTGAGCAGTTCTTC	CASSTNKGREQFF
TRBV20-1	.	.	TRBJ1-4	TGCAGTGCTACGCCTTACAGGGAGGGAGGTGAAAAACTGTTTTTT	CSATPYREGGEKLFF
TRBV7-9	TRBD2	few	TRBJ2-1	TGTGCCAGCAGCTTATTCAGCGGGAGAAACAATGAGCAGTTCTTC	CASSLFSGRNNEQFF
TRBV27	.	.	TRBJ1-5	TGTGCCAGCAGTCCTACCGGCGCAGGCCAGAATCAGCCCCAGCATTTT	CASSPTGAGQNQPQHF
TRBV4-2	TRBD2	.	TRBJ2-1	TGTGCCAGCAGCCTAGCTGAGCGGGGATCCAATGAGCAGTTCTTC	CASSLAERGSNEQFF
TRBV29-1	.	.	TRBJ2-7	TGCAGCGTTGCAGGGGACTTCTACGAGCAGTACTTC	CSVAGDFYEQYF
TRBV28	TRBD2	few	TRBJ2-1	TGTGCCAGCAGCCGACTAGCGGGCTCCTACAATGAGCAGTTCTTC	CASSRLAGSYNEQFF
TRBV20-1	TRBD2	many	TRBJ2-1	TGCAGTGCTAGTATCAGCGGGAGTGGTGAGCAGTTCTTC	CSASISGSGEQFF
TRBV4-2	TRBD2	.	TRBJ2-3	TGTGCCAGTAGTAACCGGGGGGAACCCGAAGATACGCAGTATTTT	CASSNRGEPEDTQYF
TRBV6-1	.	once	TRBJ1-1	TGTGCCAGTAAATTGGGGGGGTTGACCGAAGCTTTCTTT	CASKLGGLTEAFF
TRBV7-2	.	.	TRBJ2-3	TGTGCCAGCAGCTTAGAGGCGCCCCTAGGTACGCAGTATTTT	CASSLEAPLGTQYF
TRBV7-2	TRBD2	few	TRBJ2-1	TGTGCCAGCAGCGCCACCGGGACTAGTGCCCACAATGAGCAGTTCTTC	CASSATGTSAHNEQFF
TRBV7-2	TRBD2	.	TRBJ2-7	TGTGCCAGCAGCTCGGGACTAGTTGCCTACGAGCAGTACTTC	CASSSGLVAYEQYF
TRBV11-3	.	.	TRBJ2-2	TGTGCCAGCAGCTTAGGGGCTATCTTGGCGACCGGGGAGCTGTTTTTT	CASSLGAILATGELFF
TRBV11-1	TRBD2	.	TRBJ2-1	TGTGCCAGCAGCTTAGTGGGGAGGGAGGGTCTAAAGACCTACAATGAGCAGTTCTTC	CASSLVGREGLKTYNEQFF
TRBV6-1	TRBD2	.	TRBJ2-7	TGTGCCAGCAGGACTAGCGGGAGGGCCTTGTTCGAGCAGTACTTC	CASRTSGRALFEQYF
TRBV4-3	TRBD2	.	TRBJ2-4	TGCGCCAGCAGCCAAGAAAAGGGTAGCGGGAGGGGGAACATTCAGTACTTC	CASSQEKGSGRGNIQYF
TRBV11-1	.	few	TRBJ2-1	TGTGCCAGCAGCCCAGCCCTACCGGATCCGGGGAGGAAGCTATATTACAATGAGCAGTTCTTC	CASSPALPDPGRKLYYNEQFF
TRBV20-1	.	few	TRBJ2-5	TGCAGTGCTGGGACTGGGGGAGTCGGGGAGACCCAGTACTTC	CSAGTGGVGETQYF
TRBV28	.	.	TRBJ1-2	TGTGCCAGCAGTTTATGGCAGGACACAACTAACTATGGCTACACCTTC	CASSLWQDTTNYGYTF
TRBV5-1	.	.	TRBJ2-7	TGCGCCAGCAGCTTAGAAGTGGGAGACTACGAGCAGTACTTC	CASSLEVGDYEQYF
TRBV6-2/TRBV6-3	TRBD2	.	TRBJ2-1	TGTGCCAGCAGTTACATTGTCAGACTAGCGGGAAAAAATGAGCAGTTCTTC	CASSYIVRLAGKNEQFF
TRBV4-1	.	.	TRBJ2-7	TGCGCCAGCAGCCTTTCAGACAGCACGCTCTACGAGCAGTACTTC	CASSLSDSTLYEQYF
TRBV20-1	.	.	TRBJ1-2	TGCAGTGCTAGAGAAAACAATGGCTACACCTTC	CSARENNGYTF
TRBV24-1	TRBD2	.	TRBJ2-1	TGTGCCACCAGTGACGGCGCGGGAGGGCGCTACAATGAGCAGTTCTTC	CATSDGAGGRYNEQFF
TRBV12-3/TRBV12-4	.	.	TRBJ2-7	TGTGCCAGCAGTTTGAGTATGAAGGGGCAGTACTTC	CASSLSMKGQYF
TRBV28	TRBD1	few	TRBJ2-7	TGTGCCAGCAGCCCGACAGGGGAATATGACGAGCAGTACTTC	CASSPTGEYDEQYF
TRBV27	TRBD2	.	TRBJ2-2	TGTGCCAGCAGTCTAATGGTGACTAGCGGGAGTCGCGGGGAGCTGTTTTTT	CASSLMVTSGSRGELFF
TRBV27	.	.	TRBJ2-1	TGTGCCAGCAGTTCCATTCCCTTAAACAATGAGCAGTTCTTC	CASSSIPLNNEQFF
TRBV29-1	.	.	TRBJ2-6	TGCAGCGTTGCTACAGTCGTAGGGGCCAACGTCCTGACTTTC	CSVATVVGANVLTF
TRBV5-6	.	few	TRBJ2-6	TGTGCCAGCAGCTGGAGGCCTGGGGCCAACGTCCTGACTTTC	CASSWRPGANVLTF
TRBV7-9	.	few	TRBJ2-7	TGTGCCAGCAGCTTAGGCCGCGGGACCAACTACGAGCAGTACTTC	CASSLGRGTNYEQYF
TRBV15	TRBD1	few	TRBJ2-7	TGTGCCACCAGCAGCCCCCCGACAGGGCGCTACTCCTACGAGCAGTACTTC	CATSSPPTGRYSYEQYF
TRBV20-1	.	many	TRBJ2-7	TGCAGTGCTATCGCTACCTCCTACGAGCAGTACTTC	CSAIATSYEQYF
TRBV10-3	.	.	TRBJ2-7	TGTGCCATCAGTGTTGACAGGCTAAACTACGAGCAGTACTTC	CAISVDRLNYEQYF
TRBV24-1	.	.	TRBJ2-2	TGTGCCACCAGTGATCCGGGACTTACGAACACCGGGGAGCTGTTTTTT	CATSDPGLTNTGELFF